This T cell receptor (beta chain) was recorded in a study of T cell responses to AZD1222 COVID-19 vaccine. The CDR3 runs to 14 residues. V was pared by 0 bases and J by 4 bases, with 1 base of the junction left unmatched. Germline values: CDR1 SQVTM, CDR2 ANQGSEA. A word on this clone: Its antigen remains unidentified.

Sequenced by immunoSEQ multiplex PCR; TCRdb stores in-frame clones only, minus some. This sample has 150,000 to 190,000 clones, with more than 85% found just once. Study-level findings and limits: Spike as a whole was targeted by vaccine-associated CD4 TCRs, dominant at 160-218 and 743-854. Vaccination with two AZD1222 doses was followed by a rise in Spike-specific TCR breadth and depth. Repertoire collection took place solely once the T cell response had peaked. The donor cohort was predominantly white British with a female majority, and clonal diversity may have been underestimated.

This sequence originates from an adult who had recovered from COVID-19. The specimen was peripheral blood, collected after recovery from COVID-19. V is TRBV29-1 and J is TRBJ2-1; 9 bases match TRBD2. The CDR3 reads CSVEETSGYNEQFF. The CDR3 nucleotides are TGCAGCGTTGAAGAGACTAGCGGATACAATGAGCAGTTCTTC.